The clone carrying this T cell receptor beta chain was counted a few times. The antigen is undetermined. The protocol was immunoSEQ multiplex PCR, while the TCRdb copy is restricted to in-frame clones and leaves out a portion. The table lists 15,000 to 20,000 clones, about 88% of them singletons, with 0.75% to 1% in the top ten. Germline CDR1 is LGHNA and CDR2 is YSLEER. The CDR3 covers 16 residues. The V and J ends lost 1 base and 3 bases respectively, with 14 bases between them. The data derive from a study of T cells in pancreatic ductal adenocarcinoma. General study points: Blood clonality (around 0.066) did not differ significantly from tumor (around 0.12). Results skew toward the minority of patients with early-stage disease. Tumor-versus-blood clonality comparisons may be biased toward lower tumor diversity. Blood had more productive templates and 8 to 9.5-fold more unique clonotypes than tumor.

The selected patients with pancreatic ductal adenocarcinoma had surgery but no neoadjuvant therapy. The sequenced sample was PBMCs. The V and J genes are TRBV4-3 and TRBJ2-3; perhaps TRBD1 as D (5 bases). The sequence was obtained from a human donor with pancreatic ductal adenocarcinoma. CDR3 amino acids: CASSQASQGRTDTQYF. In nucleotides, the CDR3 is TGCGCCAGCAGCCAAGCAAGCCAGGGAAGAACAGATACGCAGTATTTT.